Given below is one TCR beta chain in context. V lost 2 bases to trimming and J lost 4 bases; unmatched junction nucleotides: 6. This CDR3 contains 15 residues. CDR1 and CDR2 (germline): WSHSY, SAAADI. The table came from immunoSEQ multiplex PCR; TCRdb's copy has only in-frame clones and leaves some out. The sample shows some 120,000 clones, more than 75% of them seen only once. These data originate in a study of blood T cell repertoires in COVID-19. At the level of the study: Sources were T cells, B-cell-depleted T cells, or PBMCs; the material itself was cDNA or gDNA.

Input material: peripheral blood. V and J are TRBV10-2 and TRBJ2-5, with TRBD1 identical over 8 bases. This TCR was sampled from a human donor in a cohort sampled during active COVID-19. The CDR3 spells CASSEPAGGLETQYF. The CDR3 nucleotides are TGCGCCAGCAGTGAGCCTGCAGGGGGCCTAGAGACCCAGTACTTC.